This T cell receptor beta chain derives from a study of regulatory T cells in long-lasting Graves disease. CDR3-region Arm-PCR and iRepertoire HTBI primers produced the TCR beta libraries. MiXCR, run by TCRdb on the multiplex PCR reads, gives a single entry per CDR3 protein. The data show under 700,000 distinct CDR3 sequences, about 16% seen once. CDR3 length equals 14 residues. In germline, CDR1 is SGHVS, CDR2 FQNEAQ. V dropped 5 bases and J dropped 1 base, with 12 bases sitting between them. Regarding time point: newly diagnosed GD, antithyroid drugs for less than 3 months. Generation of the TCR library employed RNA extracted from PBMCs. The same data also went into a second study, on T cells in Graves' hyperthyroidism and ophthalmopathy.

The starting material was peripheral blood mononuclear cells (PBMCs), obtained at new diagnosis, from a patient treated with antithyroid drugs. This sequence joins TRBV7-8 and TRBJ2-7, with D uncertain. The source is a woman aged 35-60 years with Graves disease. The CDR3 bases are TGTGCCAGCAGCCTGGGGTTCGGGTCCTACGAGCAGTACTTC. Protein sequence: CASSLGFGSYEQYF.